These 21 T cell receptor beta chains originate from one sample sequenced in a study of beta chain features in type 1 diabetes. The entirety of the isolated RNA underwent reverse transcription, so expressed TCRB transcripts were sequenced. Only in-frame clones appear in the TCRdb table, and some are missing; sequencing was by immunoSEQ multiplex PCR. The sample holds roughly 300,000 clones, 7.5% to 9% seen once. The sequenced material came from central memory CD4+ T cells from blood. The receptor source for this set is a woman aged 18-35 years in good health.

The chain links TRBV5-4 to TRBJ1-1, with a tentative D call TRBD1 (6 bases). The CDR3 is 14 residues long. Trimming left V 0 bases short and J 4 bases short, with 10 bases between. The V gene's germline CDR1 is SGHNT and CDR2 YYREEE (reference sequence). CDR3 coding DNA: TGTGCCAGCAGCTTGGGGGGCAGGGGCACTGAAGCTTTCTTT. It encodes CASSLGGRGTEAFF.

The chain joins TRBV9 to TRBJ2-2; 9 bases are a match to TRBD1. There are 19 residues in the CDR3. Germline V lookup: CDR1 SGDLS, CDR2 YYNGEE. The V segment lost 4 bases and the J segment 0 bases; nucleotides outside the gene matches: 13. The CDR3 nucleotides read TGTGCCAGCAGCTTACTAATGACAGGGGGAGTTTCGAACACCGGGGAGCTGTTTTTT. It translates to CASSLLMTGGVSNTGELFF.

This clone was seen repeatedly, ten times or more. The V gene is TRBV9, the J gene TRBJ2-2; no reliable D call. Trimming removed 4 bases from V and 7 bases from J, with 8 bases in between. The CDR3 is made up of 12 amino acids. Per germline, CDR1 SGDLS and CDR2 YYNGEE. CDR3 sequence reads: CASSLRVGELFF. The CDR3 DNA follows: TGTGCCAGCAGCCTCCGAGTCGGGGAGCTGTTTTTT.

This clone turned up a few times. The V call is TRBV7-6, the J call TRBJ2-7; possibly TRBD1 or TRBD2 for D (5 bases each). The CDR3 consists of 15 residues. V was shortened by 3 bases and J by 2 bases, with 14 bases between the two germline ends. CDR1 and CDR2 (germline): SGHVS, FNYEAQ. The CDR3 sequence: CASSLGPVRAYEQYF. In DNA form, the CDR3 reads TGTGCCAGCAGCTTGGGGCCGGTGAGGGCCTACGAGCAGTACTTC.

The CDR3, as DNA: TGTGCCAGCAGGACCCCCATAGGCGGGGGCACAGATACGCAGTATTTT. Its translation is CASRTPIGGGTDTQYF. V and J are TRBV28 and TRBJ2-3; D possibly corresponds to TRBD2 (6 bases). This CDR3 comprises 16 residues. The germline V gene has CDR1 MDHEN and CDR2 SYDVKM. V lost 6 bases, J lost 1 base, and 17 bases lay in between.

CDR3 residues: CASSPGTSGMFF. The CDR3, as DNA: TGTGCCAGCAGCCCTGGGACTAGCGGGATGTTCTTC. The V gene is TRBV7-8, the J gene TRBJ2-1, with 13 bases identical to TRBD2. The V gene end was trimmed by 5 bases and the J gene end by 15 bases; junction bases not matched to a gene: 4. Germline CDR1 is SGHVS and CDR2 is FQNEAQ. This CDR3 has 12 residues.

This clone came up a few times. This chain links TRBV9 with TRBJ2-5, with a possible D match to TRBD2 (6 bases). The CDR3 has 14 residues. Germline-derived CDR1 and CDR2 are SGDLS and YYNGEE. Between the trimmed V and J ends, which lost 4 bases and 4 bases, there was a span of 14 bases. CDR3 loop: CASSPRLVGETQYF. The CDR3 DNA follows: TGTGCCAGCAGCCCCCGACTAGTTGGAGAGACCCAGTACTTC.

The J gene is TRBJ1-1, the V gene TRBV2; a possible D gene is TRBD1 (6 bases). Trimming cost V 6 bases and J 10 bases, with 18 bases left between them. Germline-derived CDR1 and CDR2 are SNHLY and FYNNEI. This CDR3 is built from 13 residues. The CDR3: CASSPSWTDGAFF. The CDR3 DNA reads TGTGCCAGCAGCCCATCCTGGACAGACGGAGCTTTCTTT.

This clone has a handful of counts. The same CDR3 can be traced to other DNA sequences in this sample. The rearrangement uses TRBV20-1 and TRBJ2-1, with TRBD1 matching 7 bases. The CDR3 contains 10 residues. Germline-derived CDR1 and CDR2 are DFQATT and SNEGSKA (reference sequence). V shed 4 bases and J 10 bases; nucleotides not matched to a gene: 1. The CDR3 loop reads CSAIQGEQFF. CDR3 in DNA: TGCAGTGCTATACAGGGGGAGCAGTTCTTC.

Only a few counts were recorded for this clone. This sequence joins TRBV15 and TRBJ2-2, with 7 bases lining up with TRBD1. The germline V gene has CDR1 LNHNV and CDR2 YYDKDF (reference sequence). Unmatched junction bases numbered 3, after V lost 4 bases and J lost 4 bases. The CDR3 consists of 14 residues. The CDR3, as DNA: TGTGCCACCAGCAAGACAGGGTCCACCGGGGAGCTGTTTTTT. Translating gives CATSKTGSTGELFF.

This clone has more than one count but fewer than ten. V and J are TRBV4-3 and TRBJ2-3; TRBD2 agrees at 10 bases. CDR1 is LGHNA and CDR2 is YSLEER in the germline V gene. The CDR3 contains 17 residues. After removal of 4 bases from V and 2 bases from J, the junction contained 9 bases not matched to a gene. The CDR3 loop reads CASSRDLAGVSTDTQYF. Written as DNA, the CDR3 is TGCGCCAGCAGCCGTGACCTAGCGGGAGTTTCCACAGATACGCAGTATTTT.

This chain joins TRBV11-1 and TRBJ2-1; 10 nucleotides line up with TRBD2. This CDR3 has 18 residues. Germline V gives CDR1 SGHAT, CDR2 FQDESV (reference sequence). Unmatched junction bases numbered 16, after V lost 1 base and J lost 10 bases. The CDR3 DNA reads TGTGCCAGCAGCTTAGGCGCGGCCGGGACTAGCGCGAGTGGAGAGCAGTTCTTC. Translated: CASSLGAAGTSASGEQFF.

The genes are TRBV29-1 and TRBJ2-5; no clear D gene. The CDR3 consists of 13 residues. Germline V gene lookup returns CDR1 SQVTM and CDR2 ANQGSEA. The germline V and J ends were trimmed by 3 bases and 5 bases, with 13 bases remaining between them. CDR3 coding DNA: TGCAGCGTTGAGAGAGCCAGGACGGAGACCCAGTACTTC. Residues: CSVERARTETQYF.

This clone occurred a few times. This sample includes further DNA sequences coding for the same CDR3. The V call is TRBV28, the J call TRBJ1-5; D not certain. The germline CDR1 and CDR2 sequences are MDHEN and SYDVKM. The CDR3 runs to 14 residues. Trimming took off 2 bases at V and 3 bases at J, with 8 bases between the two ends. In DNA, the CDR3 is TGTGCCAGCAGTTTAGGCCAGTCCAATCAGCCCCAGCATTTT. Residues: CASSLGQSNQPQHF.

The chain couples TRBV7-9 to TRBJ1-4; the D is unclear. The CDR3 length is 15 residues. CDR1 is SEHNR and CDR2 is FQNEAQ in the germline V gene (reference sequence). Trimming left V 4 bases short and J 4 bases short, with 13 bases between. The CDR3 DNA follows: TGTGCCAGCAGCTCCCCCAAAGGGAATAATGAAAAACTGTTTTTT. This encodes CASSSPKGNNEKLFF.

The V and J genes are TRBV7-2 and TRBJ2-1; the D is unclear. V lost 7 bases to trimming and J lost 8 bases, with 15 bases between them. This CDR3 contains 13 residues. Germline V lookup: CDR1 SGHTA, CDR2 FQGNSA. The CDR3 region is CASTPFANYEQFF. DNA of the CDR3: TGTGCCAGCACCCCCTTTGCAAATTATGAGCAGTTCTTC.

The chain is built from TRBV7-2 and TRBJ2-7, with D unresolved. This CDR3 is 15 amino acids long. CDR1 and CDR2 (germline): SGHTA, FQGNSA. V was trimmed by 3 bases and J by 3 bases, leaving 15 bases between them. The CDR3 loop is CASSFGSSALYEQYF. The CDR3 nucleotides read TGTGCCAGCAGCTTCGGGTCTTCGGCCCTCTACGAGCAGTACTTC.

The chain recombines TRBV6-5 with TRBJ2-1, with D perhaps given as TRBD1 or TRBD2 (5 bases each). The germline V gene encodes CDR1 MNHEY and CDR2 SVGAGI. With 10 bases removed from V and 6 bases from J, the gap between germline ends came to 13 bases. This CDR3 is built from 12 residues. The CDR3 spells CATCGAGNEQFF. CDR3 DNA: TGTGCCACGTGTGGGGCGGGCAATGAGCAGTTCTTC.

This chain's CDR3 is CASSLPQYQETQYF. As DNA, the CDR3 is TGTGCCAGCAGTTTGCCGCAGTACCAAGAGACCCAGTACTTC. The chain uses TRBV28 and TRBJ2-5; D is uncertain. Per germline, CDR1 MDHEN and CDR2 SYDVKM. The V end lost 3 bases, the J end lost 0 bases, and 8 bases lay between the germline ends. The CDR3 sequence is 14 residues long. Full variable domain (outside the CDR3, taken from reference TRBV28 and TRBJ2-5): DVKVTQSSRYLVKRTGEKVFLECVQDMDHENMFWYRQDPGLGLRLIYFSYDVKMKEKGDIPEGYSVSREKKERFSLILESASTNQTSMYLCASSLPQYQETQYFGPGTRLLVL.

This clone was observed at least ten times. The chain employs TRBV28 and TRBJ2-7; D might be TRBD1 (6 bases). The length of the CDR3 is 14 residues. Germline V gene lookup returns CDR1 MDHEN and CDR2 SYDVKM. V was shortened by 6 bases and J by 3 bases, with 15 bases between the two germline ends. CDR3: CASSRPGQIYEQYF. The CDR3 bases are TGTGCCAGCAGCCGCCCCGGACAGATCTACGAGCAGTACTTC. The full variable domain, in which reference TRBV28 and TRBJ2-7 provide the parts outside the CDR3, is DVKVTQSSRYLVKRTGEKVFLECVQDMDHENMFWYRQDPGLGLRLIYFSYDVKMKEKGDIPEGYSVSREKKERFSLILESASTNQTSMYLCASSRPGQIYEQYFGPGTRLTVT.

This clone appeared many times. The J gene is TRBJ1-1, the V gene TRBV4-3, with D perhaps TRBD1 (6 bases). CDR1 and CDR2 from the germline V gene are LGHNA and YSLEER. V lost 2 bases to trimming and J lost 8 bases, with 12 bases between them. CDR3 length: 13 residues. The CDR3 coding sequence is TGCGCCAGCAGCCAACGAGATGGACAGGAAGCTTTCTTT. Its translation: CASSQRDGQEAFF.